This is a list of T cell receptor beta chains from one sample in a study of T cells in Graves' hyperthyroidism and ophthalmopathy. TCRdb re-analysed the multiplex PCR reads in MiXCR, keeping a single row per CDR3 protein. The table has roughly 380,000 distinct CDR3 sequences, about 13% seen once. Sequencing used blood. The receptors derive from a woman between 18 and 29 years old with Graves' hyperthyroidism. Each CDR3 is given with its conserved first and last residue. D genes are given only for firm matches. Clone size is shown for a subset of rows, as once, few, many or a class of expanded clone.

>TRBV4-1|.|TRBJ2-1|16|.
CASSQVDGMGYNEQFF
TGCGCCAGCAGCCAAGTTGACGGAATGGGCTATAATGAGCAGTTCTTC
>TRBV2|TRBD2|TRBJ2-5|14|many
CASSDGREGETQYF
TGTGCCAGCAGTGACGGCAGGGAGGGGGAGACCCAGTACTTC
>TRBV12-3/TRBV12-4|TRBD1|TRBJ1-2|15|many
CASSPRGTGDYGYTF
TGTGCCAGCAGTCCCCGAGGGACAGGGGACTATGGCTACACCTTC
>TRBV11-2|TRBD1|TRBJ1-6|18|many
CASSVRGDRSSYNSPLHF
TGTGCCAGCAGCGTAAGGGGGGACAGAAGCTCCTATAATTCACCCCTCCACTTT
>TRBV9|.|TRBJ2-7|15|many
CASSPGGQGYYEQYF
TGTGCCAGCAGCCCCGGGGGCCAGGGATACTACGAGCAGTACTTC
>TRBV13|TRBD1|TRBJ1-1|15|many
CASSLRGQGMTEAFF
TGTGCCAGCAGCTTAAGAGGACAGGGGATGACTGAAGCTTTCTTT
>TRBV7-9|.|TRBJ1-1|12|.
CASSLMDREAFF
TGTGCCAGCAGTTTGATGGACCGAGAAGCTTTCTTT
>TRBV7-2|.|TRBJ2-1|14|many
CASSLVAGRNEQFF
TGTGCCAGCAGCTTAGTAGCAGGGCGCAATGAGCAGTTCTTC
>TRBV14|.|TRBJ1-1|13|many
CASSRNEMPEAFF
TGTGCCAGCAGCCGAAACGAGATGCCCGAAGCTTTCTTT
>TRBV19|.|TRBJ1-1|16|many
CASMVSGSRIHTEAFF
TGTGCCAGTATGGTTTCGGGGTCCCGAATACACACTGAAGCTTTCTTT
>TRBV5-1|.|TRBJ2-7|16|.
CASSLEPGGGPGEQYF
TGCGCCAGCAGCTTGGAACCCGGAGGGGGGCCGGGCGAGCAGTACTTC
>TRBV28|.|TRBJ1-1|13|many
CASSFTANTEAFF
TGTGCCAGCAGTTTCACAGCAAACACTGAAGCTTTCTTT
>TRBV5-1|TRBD1|TRBJ1-1|18|many
CASSFFGTGFPQNTEAFF
TGCGCCAGCAGCTTCTTTGGGACAGGGTTCCCCCAGAACACTGAAGCTTTCTTT
>TRBV6-1|TRBD1|TRBJ1-1|13|.
CASSRNRGTEAFF
TGTGCCAGCAGCCGAAACAGGGGGACTGAAGCTTTCTTT
>TRBV28|TRBD1|TRBJ1-1|16|many
CASSLKSRDRDTEAFF
TGTGCCAGCAGTTTAAAATCGCGGGACAGGGACACTGAAGCTTTCTTT
>TRBV7-2|TRBD2|TRBJ2-2|16|.
CASSRYPSGKPGELFF
TGTGCCAGCAGCCGTTATCCTAGCGGGAAGCCCGGGGAGCTGTTTTTT
>TRBV10-2|.|TRBJ2-7|12|many
CASSEQSYEQYF
TGCGCCAGCAGTGAGCAGTCCTACGAGCAGTACTTC
>TRBV20-1|TRBD2|TRBJ2-1|15|many
CSASLLAGVGNEQFF
TGCAGTGCTAGCCTACTAGCGGGAGTGGGTAATGAGCAGTTCTTC
>TRBV18|.|TRBJ1-1|13|many
CASSPPGSKRAFF
TGTGCCAGCTCACCACCCGGTTCGAAAAGAGCTTTCTTT
>TRBV2|TRBD2|TRBJ2-7|16|many
CASSEEGSSGTYEQYF
TGTGCCAGCAGTGAAGAAGGGTCTAGCGGGACTTACGAGCAGTACTTC
>TRBV28|TRBD1|TRBJ2-7|15|many
CASSQPIQGVYEQYF
TGTGCCAGCAGTCAACCGATACAGGGGGTCTACGAGCAGTACTTC
>TRBV6-2/TRBV6-3|TRBD2|TRBJ2-7|16|many
CASSWETSLNSYEQYF
TGTGCCAGCAGTTGGGAGACTAGCCTAAACTCCTACGAGCAGTACTTC